What follows are 14 T cell receptor beta chains derived from one specimen sequenced in a study of blood T cells in healthy people across ages. A second PCR of 7 to 11 cycles used a sample-barcoded 5' primer and a J-beta primer mix. Using its own MiXCR run on the 5' RACE reads, TCRdb lists one record per CDR3 protein. This table holds under 1,000,000 distinct CDR3 sequences, under 40% found once. The sequencing sample was made of blood. These receptors were collected from a man aged 18 to 29 in good health.

V and J are TRBV28 and TRBJ2-4; TRBD2 might be the D (5 bases). V dropped 4 bases and J dropped 1 base, with 17 bases sitting between them. The CDR3 contains 17 residues. Germline-derived CDR1 and CDR2 are MDHEN and SYDVKM. The CDR3 loop reads CASSWPGFGEAKNIQYF. The CDR3 DNA reads TGTGCCAGCAGTTGGCCGGGGTTCGGTGAGGCCAAAAACATTCAGTACTTC.

This clonotype was counted only a few times. The V call is TRBV4-1, the J call TRBJ1-1; D is possibly TRBD1 (5 bases). Trimming stripped 2 bases from V and 2 bases from J, with 21 bases between. Germline CDR1 and CDR2: MGHRA and YSYEKL. The length of the CDR3 is 18 residues. The CDR3 region is CASSQHRRGTWGNTEAFF. DNA for the CDR3: TGCGCCAGCAGCCAACATCGTCGGGGGACGTGGGGAAACACTGAAGCTTTCTTT.

The rearrangement uses TRBV5-6 and TRBJ2-7, with no clear D. The CDR3 spans 16 residues. Germline lookup yields CDR1 SGHDT and CDR2 YYEEEE. With 1 base removed from V and 0 bases from J, the gap between germline ends came to 14 bases. The CDR3 loop is CASSLSGRLISYEQYF. The CDR3 nucleotides read TGTGCCAGCAGCTTGTCGGGCAGGCTCATCTCCTACGAGCAGTACTTC.

The rearrangement joins TRBV7-9 to TRBJ1-5; 7 bases agree with TRBD1. The germline V gene encodes CDR1 SEHNR and CDR2 FQNEAQ (reference sequence). CDR3 length: 15 amino acids. Trimming removed 5 bases from V and 4 bases from J; junction bases left unmatched: 8. The CDR3 bases are TGTGCCAGCAGCCAGGGGGGGACAGTGAATCAGCCCCAGCATTTT. Its protein product is CASSQGGTVNQPQHF.

This clonotype was seen more than once but under ten times. The chain employs TRBV2 and TRBJ1-1; no clear D gene. This CDR3 comprises 12 residues. V was trimmed by 2 bases and J by 7 bases, leaving 8 bases between them. Germline V lookup: CDR1 SNHLY, CDR2 FYNNEI. The CDR3 reads CASSETAHEAFF. CDR3 DNA: TGTGCCAGCAGTGAAACAGCCCATGAAGCTTTCTTT.

This clonotype has only a few counts. This rearrangement joins TRBV7-2 to TRBJ2-7; D unclear. CDR1 is SGHTA, CDR2 FQGNSA, per germline. The length of the CDR3 is 14 residues. Deletions cut 2 bases from V and 6 bases from J, with 14 bases between. The CDR3 nucleotides read TGTGCCAGCAGCTTATCCCCTAGTTCGGGCGAGCAGTACTTC. Translation gives CASSLSPSSGEQYF.

This clonotype was seen a handful of times. The chain is built from TRBV7-2 and TRBJ1-1, with D unclear. The germline V gene has CDR1 SGHTA and CDR2 FQGNSA. This CDR3 is built from 13 residues. The V end lost 8 bases, the J end lost 0 bases, and 10 bases lay between the germline ends. The CDR3 here is CASGNKLNTEAFF. For the CDR3, the DNA is TGTGCCAGCGGAAATAAGCTGAACACTGAAGCTTTCTTT.

This clonotype was detected a few times. The chain uses TRBV5-5 and TRBJ1-1; D not resolved. Per the germline V gene, CDR1 is SGHKS and CDR2 is YYEKEE (reference sequence). The CDR3 contains 15 residues. V was clipped by 1 base and J by 1 base, with 11 bases between them. The CDR3 region has the DNA TGTGCCAGCAGCTTGACGACACAAGCGAACACTGAAGCTTTCTTT. Its translation is CASSLTTQANTEAFF.

J is TRBJ2-2 and V is TRBV9; no clear D gene. The CDR3 is 14 residues long. Looked up from germline, CDR1 is SGDLS and CDR2 is YYNGEE. Trimming shortened V by 5 bases and J by 4 bases, and 12 bases separated the two germline ends. For the CDR3, the DNA is TGTGCCAGCAGACTAACAGTGACCACCGGGGAGCTGTTTTTT. Residues: CASRLTVTTGELFF.

This clonotype was seen more than once but under ten times. The V and J genes are TRBV7-9 and TRBJ1-1; D might be TRBD1 (6 bases). V was clipped by 5 bases and J by 8 bases, with 12 bases between them. Germline CDR1 reads SEHNR; CDR2 reads FQNEAQ (reference sequence). This CDR3 has 12 amino acids. The CDR3 loop is CASSQRTEEAFF. DNA for the CDR3: TGTGCCAGCAGCCAACGGACAGAAGAAGCTTTCTTT. Complete variable domain (other parts from reference TRBV7-9 and TRBJ1-1): DTGVSQNPRHKITKRGQNVTFRCDPISEHNRLYWYRQTLGQGPEFLTYFQNEAQLEKSRLLSDRFSAERPKGSFSTLEIQRTEQGDSAMYLCASSQRTEEAFFGQGTRLTVV.

The chain couples TRBV12-3 or TRBV12-4 to TRBJ2-7; the match to TRBD1 covers 10 bases. The V and J ends lost 7 bases and 0 bases, in that order; junction bases with no gene match: 3. CDR3 length: 14 residues. CDR3 coding DNA: TGTGCCAGCAACCGACAGGGGGCCTCCTACGAGCAGTACTTC. Protein sequence: CASNRQGASYEQYF.

V usage is TRBV7-9 and J usage is TRBJ1-4; TRBD1 matches at 7 bases. Germline-derived CDR1 and CDR2 are SEHNR and FQNEAQ (reference sequence). V shed 5 bases and J 12 bases; nucleotides not matched to a gene: 9. The CDR3 is 13 residues long. The CDR3 DNA follows: TGTGCCAGCAGCGACGGACCCAGGGGGGAACTGTTTTTT. It encodes CASSDGPRGELFF. The entire variable domain, with the rest obtained from reference TRBV7-9 and TRBJ1-4, is as follows: DTGVSQNPRHKITKRGQNVTFRCDPISEHNRLYWYRQTLGQGPEFLTYFQNEAQLEKSRLLSDRFSAERPKGSFSTLEIQRTEQGDSAMYLCASSDGPRGELFFGSGTQLSVL.

The chain joins TRBV4-1 to TRBJ1-1; D remains unclear. Germline-derived CDR1 and CDR2 are MGHRA and YSYEKL. CDR3 length equals 15 residues. The ends were cut back, 0 bases at V and 5 bases at J, with 13 bases in the middle. The CDR3 DNA follows: TGCGCCAGCAGCCAAGATCCTGTACGGGGTACTGAAGCTTTCTTT. This translates into CASSQDPVRGTEAFF.

CDR3 in amino acids: CASSYPRPTVGGGTDTQYF. CDR3 DNA: TGTGCCAGCAGTTACCCGCGGCCGACCGTTGGTGGGGGCACAGATACGCAGTATTTT. The gene calls are TRBV6-5 and TRBJ2-3; no clear D. Germline V gene data show CDR1 as MNHEY and CDR2 as SVGAGI. The CDR3 is 19 residues long. V shed 2 bases and J shed 1 base, with 22 bases lying between them.